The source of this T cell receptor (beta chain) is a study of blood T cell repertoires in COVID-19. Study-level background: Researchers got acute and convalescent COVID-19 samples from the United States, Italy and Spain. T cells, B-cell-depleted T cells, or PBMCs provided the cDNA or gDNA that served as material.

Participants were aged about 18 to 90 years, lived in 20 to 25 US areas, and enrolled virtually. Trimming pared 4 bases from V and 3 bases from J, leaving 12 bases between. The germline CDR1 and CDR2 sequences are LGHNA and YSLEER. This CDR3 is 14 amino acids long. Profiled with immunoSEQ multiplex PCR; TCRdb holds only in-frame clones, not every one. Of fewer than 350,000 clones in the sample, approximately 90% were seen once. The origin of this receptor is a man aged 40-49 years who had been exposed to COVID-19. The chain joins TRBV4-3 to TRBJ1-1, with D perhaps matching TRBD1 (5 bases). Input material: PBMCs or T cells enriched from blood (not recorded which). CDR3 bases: TGCGCCAGCAGCCCTATAGGGGCTGACACTGAAGCTTTCTTT. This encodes CASSPIGADTEAFF.